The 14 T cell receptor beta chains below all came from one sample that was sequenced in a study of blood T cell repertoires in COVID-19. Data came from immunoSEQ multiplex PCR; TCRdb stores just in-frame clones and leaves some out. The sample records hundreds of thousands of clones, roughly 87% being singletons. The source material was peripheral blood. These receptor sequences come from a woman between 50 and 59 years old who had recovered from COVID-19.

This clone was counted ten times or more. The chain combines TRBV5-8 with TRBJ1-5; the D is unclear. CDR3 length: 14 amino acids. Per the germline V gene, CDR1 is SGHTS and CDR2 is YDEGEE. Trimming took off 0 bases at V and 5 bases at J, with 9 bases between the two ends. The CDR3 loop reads CASSLEIPDQPQHF. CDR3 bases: TGTGCCAGCAGCTTGGAGATTCCGGATCAGCCCCAGCATTTT.

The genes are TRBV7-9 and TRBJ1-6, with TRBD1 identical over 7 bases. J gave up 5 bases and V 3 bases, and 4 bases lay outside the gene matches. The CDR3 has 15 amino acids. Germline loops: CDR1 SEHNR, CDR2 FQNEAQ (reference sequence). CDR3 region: CASSFLQGNNSPLHF. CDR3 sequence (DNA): TGTGCCAGCAGCTTCCTACAGGGGAATAATTCACCCCTCCACTTT.

CDR3 amino acids: CASSPNPGQGGDTQYF. CDR3 nucleotides: TGTGCCAGCAGCCCCAACCCGGGACAGGGTGGAGATACGCAGTATTTT. The chain joins TRBV7-2 to TRBJ2-3, with 9 nucleotides matching TRBD1. V shed 5 bases, J shed 5 bases, and the junction held 11 bases outside the gene matches. In germline, CDR1 is SGHTA, CDR2 FQGNSA. The length of the CDR3 is 16 residues. The full variable domain, in which reference TRBV7-2 and TRBJ2-3 provide the parts outside the CDR3, is GAGVSQSPSNKVTEKGKDVELRCDPISGHTALYWYRQSLGQGLEFLIYFQGNSAPDKSGLPSDRFSAERTGGSVSTLTIQRTQQEDSAVYLCASSPNPGQGGDTQYFGPGTRLTVL.

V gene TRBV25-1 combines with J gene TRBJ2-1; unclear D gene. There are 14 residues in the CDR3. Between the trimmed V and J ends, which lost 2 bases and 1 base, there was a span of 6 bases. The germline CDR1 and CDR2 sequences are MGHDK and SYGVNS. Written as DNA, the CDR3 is TGTGCCAGCAGTGAAGTTCAATCCTACAATGAGCAGTTCTTC. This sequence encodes CASSEVQSYNEQFF.

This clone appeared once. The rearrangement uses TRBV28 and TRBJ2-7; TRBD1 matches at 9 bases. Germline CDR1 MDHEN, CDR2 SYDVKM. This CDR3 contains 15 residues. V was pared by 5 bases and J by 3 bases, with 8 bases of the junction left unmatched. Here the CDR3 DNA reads TGTGCCAGCAGTGTTACCGGGACAGGGAACTACGAGCAGTACTTC. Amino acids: CASSVTGTGNYEQYF.

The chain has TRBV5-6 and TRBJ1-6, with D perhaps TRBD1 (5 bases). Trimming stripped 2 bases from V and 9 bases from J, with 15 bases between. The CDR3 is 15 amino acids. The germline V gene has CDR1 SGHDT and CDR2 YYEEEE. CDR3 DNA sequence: TGTGCCAGCAGCTTTATGCGGCAGGGAGGTTCACCCCTCCACTTT. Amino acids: CASSFMRQGGSPLHF.

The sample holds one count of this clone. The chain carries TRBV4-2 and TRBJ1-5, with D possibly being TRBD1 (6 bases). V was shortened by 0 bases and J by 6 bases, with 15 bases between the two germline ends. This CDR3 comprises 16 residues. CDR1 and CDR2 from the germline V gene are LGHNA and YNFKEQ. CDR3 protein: CASSQESRGESQPQHF. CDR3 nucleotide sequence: TGTGCCAGCAGCCAAGAATCCAGGGGCGAATCTCAGCCCCAGCATTTT.

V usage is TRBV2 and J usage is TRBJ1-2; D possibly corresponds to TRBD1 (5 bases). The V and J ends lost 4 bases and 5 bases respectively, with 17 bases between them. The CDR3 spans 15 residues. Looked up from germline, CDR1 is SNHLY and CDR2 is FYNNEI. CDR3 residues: CASSVWGGGGYGYTF. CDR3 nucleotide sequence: TGTGCCAGCAGTGTTTGGGGGGGAGGTGGTTATGGCTACACCTTC. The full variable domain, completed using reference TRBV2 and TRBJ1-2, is EPEVTQTPSHQVTQMGQEVILRCVPISNHLYFYWYRQILGQKVEFLVSFYNNEISEKSEIFDDQFSVERPDGSNFTLKIRSTKLEDSAMYFCASSVWGGGGYGYTFGSGTRLTVV.

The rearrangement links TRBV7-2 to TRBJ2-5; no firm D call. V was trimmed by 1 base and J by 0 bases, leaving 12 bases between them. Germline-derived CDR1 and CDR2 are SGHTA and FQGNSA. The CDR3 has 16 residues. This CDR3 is CASSLVGRINQETQYF. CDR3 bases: TGTGCCAGCAGCTTAGTCGGCAGGATAAACCAAGAGACCCAGTACTTC.

This CDR3 reads CASSLLSGGFTDTQYF. The CDR3 nucleotides read TGTGCCAGCAGTTTATTGTCGGGAGGCTTCACAGATACGCAGTATTTT. The V and J genes are TRBV28 and TRBJ2-3, with TRBD2 identical over 7 bases. CDR1 is MDHEN and CDR2 is SYDVKM in the germline V gene. The length of the CDR3 is 16 residues. J gave up 2 bases and V 1 base, and 6 bases lay outside the gene matches. Full variable domain (remainder filled in from reference TRBV28 and TRBJ2-3): DVKVTQSSRYLVKRTGEKVFLECVQDMDHENMFWYRQDPGLGLRLIYFSYDVKMKEKGDIPEGYSVSREKKERFSLILESASTNQTSMYLCASSLLSGGFTDTQYFGPGTRLTVL.

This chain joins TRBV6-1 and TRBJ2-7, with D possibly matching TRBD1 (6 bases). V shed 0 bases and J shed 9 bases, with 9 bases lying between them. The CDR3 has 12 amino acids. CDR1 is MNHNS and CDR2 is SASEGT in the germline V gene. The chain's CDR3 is CASSEAGGAQYF. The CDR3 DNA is TGTGCCAGCAGTGAAGCAGGGGGAGCGCAGTACTTC.

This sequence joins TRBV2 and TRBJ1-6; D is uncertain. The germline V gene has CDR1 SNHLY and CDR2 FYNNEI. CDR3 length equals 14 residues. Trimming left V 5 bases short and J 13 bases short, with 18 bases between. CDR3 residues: CASSYTTGTQPLHF. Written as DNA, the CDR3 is TGTGCCAGCAGTTATACTACTGGCACGCAGCCCCTCCACTTT.

This CDR3 reads CASSEQLGGGDTQYF. The CDR3 DNA reads as TGTGCCAGCAGTGAACAGCTAGGTGGAGGGGATACGCAGTATTTT. This chain connects TRBV2 to TRBJ2-3; perhaps TRBD2 as D (6 bases). This CDR3 comprises 15 residues. The germline V gene has CDR1 SNHLY and CDR2 FYNNEI. V lost 2 bases and J 6 bases, leaving 15 bases between the germline ends.

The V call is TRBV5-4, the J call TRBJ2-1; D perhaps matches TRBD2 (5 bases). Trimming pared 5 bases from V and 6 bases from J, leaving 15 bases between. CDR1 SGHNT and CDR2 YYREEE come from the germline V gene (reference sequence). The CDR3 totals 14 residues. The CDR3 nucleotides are TGTGCCAGCAGAGTAGACGTTGGAGGCAATGAGCAGTTCTTC. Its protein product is CASRVDVGGNEQFF.